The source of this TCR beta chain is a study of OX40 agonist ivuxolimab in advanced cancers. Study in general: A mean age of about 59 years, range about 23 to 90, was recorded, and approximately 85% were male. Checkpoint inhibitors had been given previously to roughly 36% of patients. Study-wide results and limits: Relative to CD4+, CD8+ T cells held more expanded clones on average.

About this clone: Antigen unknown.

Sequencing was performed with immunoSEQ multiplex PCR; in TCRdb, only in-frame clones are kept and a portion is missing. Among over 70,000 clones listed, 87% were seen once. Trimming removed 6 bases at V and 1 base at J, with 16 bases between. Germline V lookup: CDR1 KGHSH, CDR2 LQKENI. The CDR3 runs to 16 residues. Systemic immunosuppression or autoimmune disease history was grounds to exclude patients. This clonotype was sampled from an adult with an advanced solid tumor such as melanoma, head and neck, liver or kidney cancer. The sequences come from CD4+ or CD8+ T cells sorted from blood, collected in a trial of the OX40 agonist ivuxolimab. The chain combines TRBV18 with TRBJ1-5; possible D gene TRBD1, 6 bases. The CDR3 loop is CASSELGAGSNQPQHF. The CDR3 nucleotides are TGTGCCAGCTCGGAACTGGGGGCAGGGAGCAATCAGCCCCAGCATTTT.